This passage covers 16 T cell receptor beta chains from one sample sequenced in a study of blood T cell repertoires in COVID-19 (dated by TCRdb to about 2020). Libraries were constructed by the immunoSEQ multiplex PCR assay. In TCRdb, the immuneACCESS table is reduced to in-frame sequences with V and J assigned. These tables do not hold every clone; where another copy was compared, an unresolved V gene accounts for under half, and the others remain unexplained. Recorded for this sample are about 110,000 clones; 84% of them occurred a single time. The ten largest make up less than 9.5% of the sample. Specimen: peripheral blood. The source of these receptors is a middle-aged woman with acute or convalescent COVID-19.

In this sample, this clone turned up a few times. This rearrangement joins TRBV7-3 to TRBJ2-3; D not certain. Germline V gene sequence: CDR1 SGHTA, CDR2 FQGTGA. There are 11 residues in the CDR3. V shed 5 bases and J shed 6 bases, with 6 bases lying between them. CDR3 region: CASSVGDTQYF. The DNA for the CDR3 is TGTGCCAGCAGCGTCGGGGATACGCAGTATTTT.

The genes are TRBV4-1 and TRBJ2-3, with 8 nucleotides matching TRBD1. CDR1 is MGHRA and CDR2 is YSYEKL in the germline V gene. The CDR3 runs 16 residues. V was pared by 4 bases and J by 6 bases, with 12 bases of the junction left unmatched. CDR3 region: CASSRKLTGEPDTQYF. CDR3 nucleotides: TGCGCCAGCAGCCGGAAGCTGACAGGGGAGCCCGATACGCAGTATTTT.

The chain combines TRBV2 with TRBJ2-5; D not certain. The CDR3 consists of 14 residues. The V end was cut by 1 base, the J end by 4 bases, with 10 bases between. Germline V lookup: CDR1 SNHLY, CDR2 FYNNEI. This CDR3 reads CASSEGLASETQYF. The CDR3 coding sequence is TGTGCCAGCAGTGAAGGATTAGCATCAGAGACCCAGTACTTC. Drawing the rest from reference TRBV2 and TRBJ2-5, the complete variable domain is EPEVTQTPSHQVTQMGQEVILRCVPISNHLYFYWYRQILGQKVEFLVSFYNNEISEKSEIFDDQFSVERPDGSNFTLKIRSTKLEDSAMYFCASSEGLASETQYFGPGTRLLVL.

The rearrangement links TRBV7-8 to TRBJ2-1; TRBD2 matches at 10 bases. V lost 5 bases, J lost 15 bases, and 7 bases stayed unmatched. This CDR3 comprises 12 residues. CDR1 and CDR2 (germline): SGHVS, FQNEAQ. CDR3 amino acids: CASSLGAGGRFF. The CDR3, as DNA: TGTGCCAGCAGCCTCGGAGCGGGGGGGAGGTTCTTC. Together with reference TRBV7-8 and TRBJ2-1, the CDR3 gives the full variable domain: GAGVSQSPRYKVAKRGQDVALRCDPISGHVSLFWYQQALGQGPEFLTYFQNEAQLDKSGLPSDRFFAERPEGSVSTLKIQRTQQEDSAVYLCASSLGAGGRFFGPGTRLTVL.

Comment on this clone: This sample also contains other DNA sequences that code for the same CDR3. The CDR3, as DNA: TGTGCCAGCAGCTTGCAGGGACAGGGGTCCTACGAGCAGTACTTC. Protein sequence: CASSLQGQGSYEQYF. The V call is TRBV7-2, the J call TRBJ2-7, with 10 bases that match TRBD1. V was pared by 3 bases and J by 1 base, with 3 bases of the junction left unmatched. Germline-derived CDR1 and CDR2 are SGHTA and FQGNSA. CDR3 length: 15 amino acids.

This chain connects TRBV11-2 to TRBJ2-2; D uncertain. The CDR3 is made up of 12 amino acids. Trimming pared 5 bases from V and 5 bases from J, leaving 6 bases between. Germline-derived CDR1 and CDR2 are SGHAT and FQNNGV. The CDR3 DNA sequence: TGTGCCAGCAGCCGTCTAACCGGGGAGCTGTTTTTT. Translated: CASSRLTGELFF.

The chain couples TRBV7-3 to TRBJ2-6; TRBD1 is a possible D gene (5 bases). The CDR3 consists of 17 residues. The germline V gene encodes CDR1 SGHTA and CDR2 FQGTGA. V lost 0 bases, J lost 0 bases, and 9 bases lay in between. The CDR3, as DNA: TGTGCCAGCAGCTTAACAGGGGCCCCCTCTGGGGCCAACGTCCTGACTTTC. It yields the protein CASSLTGAPSGANVLTF.

The V call is TRBV7-8, the J call TRBJ1-6; TRBD1 might be the D (6 bases). Trimming removed 8 bases at V and 0 bases at J, with 14 bases between. The length of the CDR3 is 16 residues. The V gene's germline CDR1 is SGHVS and CDR2 FQNEAQ. CDR3 sequence reads: CASRGGTSSYNSPLHF. As DNA, the CDR3 is TGTGCCAGCCGCGGGGGGACAAGCTCCTATAATTCACCCCTCCACTTT.

This chain joins TRBV5-4 and TRBJ2-1, with TRBD2 matching 15 bases. The germline V gene has CDR1 SGHNT and CDR2 YYREEE (reference sequence). V shed 5 bases, J shed 4 bases, and the junction held 7 bases outside the gene matches. The length of the CDR3 is 17 residues. The CDR3 reads CASSSGLAGGRYNEQFF. CDR3 sequence (DNA): TGTGCCAGCAGTTCTGGACTAGCGGGGGGGCGATACAATGAGCAGTTCTTC.

As to this clone: Other nucleotide sequences from this sample produce the same CDR3. V and J are TRBV18 and TRBJ1-1, with D perhaps TRBD1 (5 bases). CDR1 is KGHSH and CDR2 is LQKENI in the germline V gene. V was shortened by 3 bases and J by 1 base, with 9 bases between the two germline ends. CDR3 length: 14 amino acids. The CDR3 region has the DNA TGTGCCAGCTCACCCCAGGGAGGGAACACTGAAGCTTTCTTT. Its translation is CASSPQGGNTEAFF.

This chain joins TRBV27 and TRBJ1-6; the D gene is possibly TRBD1 (5 bases). CDR3 size: 14 residues. Deletions cut 1 base from V and 6 bases from J, with 7 bases between. CDR1 MNHEY and CDR2 SMNVEV come from the germline V gene (reference sequence). The CDR3 DNA reads TGTGCCAGCAGTTTATGGCAGGGTAATTCACCCCTCCACTTT. Encoded protein: CASSLWQGNSPLHF.

This chain uses TRBV2 with TRBJ1-4, with TRBD1 identical over 7 bases. Looked up from germline, CDR1 is SNHLY and CDR2 is FYNNEI. The trim removed 6 bases at V and 7 bases at J, leaving 8 bases unmatched. The CDR3 totals 14 residues. The CDR3 DNA is TGTGCCAGCAGGGCAGACAGGGTAATTGAAAAACTGTTTTTT. The encoded protein is CASRADRVIEKLFF.

The rearrangement links TRBV25-1 to TRBJ1-1, with TRBD1 matching over 7 bases. The CDR3 spans 14 residues. Germline V gene data show CDR1 as MGHDK and CDR2 as SYGVNS. V lost 5 bases, J lost 14 bases, and 17 bases stayed unmatched. CDR3 sequence (DNA): TGTGCCAGCAGTCAGGCTCACAGGGGAGCGGGGGCCTTCTTT. Translating it yields CASSQAHRGAGAFF.

CDR3 nucleotide sequence: TGTGCCAGTAGTATGGCGTGGGGGGGTCTCGGAGATACGCAGTATTTT. Translating gives CASSMAWGGLGDTQYF. The rearrangement links TRBV19 to TRBJ2-3, with 7 bases lining up with TRBD2. Germline trimming cut 3 bases from V and 5 bases from J; bases unmatched to any gene: 11. CDR1 LNHDA and CDR2 SQIVND come from the germline V gene (reference sequence). The CDR3 spans 16 residues.

The chain links TRBV19 to TRBJ1-2, with D perhaps TRBD1 (6 bases). V was cut by 5 bases and J by 2 bases, with 21 bases left in between. Germline values: CDR1 LNHDA, CDR2 SQIVND (reference sequence). The length of the CDR3 is 17 residues. Here the CDR3 reads CASSLGTPGRANYGYTF. Written as DNA, the CDR3 is TGTGCCAGTAGTCTCGGGACACCCGGCAGGGCGAACTATGGCTACACCTTC.

The chain carries TRBV30 and TRBJ1-6; tentative D call: TRBD1 (5 bases). The V gene's germline CDR1 is GTSNPN and CDR2 SVGIG (reference sequence). The CDR3 contains 13 residues. V was trimmed by 3 bases and J by 7 bases, leaving 10 bases between them. The CDR3 protein is CAWSLQDNSPLHF. DNA for the CDR3: TGTGCCTGGAGCCTACAGGACAATTCACCCCTCCACTTT.